The TCR beta chain described here comes from a study of shared clonotypes between healthy human individuals. On the study more broadly: The study enrolled a couple of women and a few men aged 18 to 49.

Clones were read by immunoSEQ multiplex PCR, and TCRdb kept only the in-frame ones, dropping some. The sample holds around 1.9 million clones, 85% to 95% seen once. Comments on this clone: Its specificity is unknown.

CD45RO-negative cells were positively selected for CCR7, leaving out terminally differentiated effector memory CD45RA+ cells. This CDR3 contains 17 residues. Germline CDR1 SGDLS, CDR2 YYNGEE. Trimming cost V 4 bases and J 0 bases, with 18 bases left between them. Study-wide findings and caveats: Measured sharing among donors was expected to vary with sequencing depth. Non-shared clonotypes had lower generation probabilities than those shared by all four donors.

The clonotype comes from a man younger than 30 in good health. Some clones in this sample may be carry-over from other donors' samples. What was sequenced was naive CD8+ T cells from PBMCs. The chain links TRBV9 to TRBJ2-3, with D possibly TRBD2 on 6 matching bases. The CDR3 nucleotides are TGTGCCAGCAGCTCCCAACCTTCGGGAGAAAGCACAGATACGCAGTATTTT. It encodes CASSSQPSGESTDTQYF.